This passage covers 29 T cell receptor beta chains from one sample sequenced in a study of neoadjuvant nivolumab and ipilimumab in lung cancer. Produced via immunoSEQ multiplex PCR; TCRdb's table is partial and in-frame only. This repertoire shows 15,000 to 20,000 clones, about 72% found once; its top ten account for 7.5% to 9.5%. The sample was tumor tissue, taken after neoadjuvant nivolumab, alone or with ipilimumab, at or shortly before surgery. These receptor sequences come from an adult with non-small cell lung cancer.

The chain combines TRBV7-4 with TRBJ1-2; D may be TRBD1 (5 bases). Germline CDR1 reads SGHVT; CDR2 reads SQSDAQ. Trimming cost V 4 bases and J 7 bases, with 10 bases left between them. The length of the CDR3 is 12 residues. Written as DNA, the CDR3 is TGTGCCAGCAGCTGGGGGACGACTGGCTACACCTTC. This codes for CASSWGTTGYTF.

This sequence joins TRBV5-5 and TRBJ2-2, with D maybe TRBD1 (6 bases). Looked up from germline, CDR1 is SGHKS and CDR2 is YYEKEE (reference sequence). Trimming cost V 0 bases and J 7 bases, with 16 bases left between them. This CDR3 is built from 16 residues. In nucleotides, the CDR3 is TGTGCCAGCAGCTTGGCTTTTCAGGGGACCGGCGGGGAGCTGTTTTTT. Translation gives CASSLAFQGTGGELFF.

The chain employs TRBV5-1 and TRBJ2-7; 8 bases align to TRBD1. The CDR3 length is 14 residues. Germline lookup yields CDR1 SGHRS and CDR2 YFSETQ. The J segment lost 5 bases and the V segment lost 6 bases, leaving 10 bases of the junction unmatched. CDR3 coding DNA: TGCGCCAGCACACGGGCAGGGGGCTATCACGAGCAGTACTTC. This codes for CASTRAGGYHEQYF.

The chain couples TRBV27 to TRBJ2-2; 7 bases are shared with TRBD1. From germline, CDR1 is MNHEY and CDR2 SMNVEV (reference sequence). J was trimmed by 5 bases and V by 6 bases; bases with no gene match: 6. The CDR3 extends over 14 amino acids. Written as DNA, the CDR3 is TGTGCCAGCAGCTTAACAGGGGAGACCGGGGAGCTGTTTTTT. Its translation: CASSLTGETGELFF.

The chain links TRBV5-4 to TRBJ2-5; D unresolved. The ends were cut back, 1 base at V and 1 base at J, with 5 bases in the middle. Germline-derived CDR1 and CDR2 are SGHNT and YYREEE (reference sequence). The CDR3 is 13 residues long. The CDR3 DNA follows: TGTGCCAGCAGCTTGCCCTCCCAAGAGACCCAGTACTTC. It specifies CASSLPSQETQYF.

The chain uses TRBV7-9 and TRBJ1-3; the D is unclear. The CDR3 contains 14 residues. Germline V gene lookup returns CDR1 SEHNR and CDR2 FQNEAQ (reference sequence). Trimming cost V 0 bases and J 1 base, with 4 bases left between them. CDR3 amino acids: CASSLAGSGNTIYF. The CDR3 region has the DNA TGTGCCAGCAGCTTAGCAGGGTCTGGAAACACCATATATTTT.

This chain links TRBV25-1 with TRBJ1-2; D unresolved. V was pared by 6 bases and J by 4 bases, with 9 bases between. CDR1 and CDR2 (germline): MGHDK, SYGVNS. The CDR3 loop spans 12 amino acids. CDR3 in amino acids: CASSPGVYGYTF. For the CDR3, the DNA is TGTGCCAGCAGCCCTGGGGTCTATGGCTACACCTTC.

This chain joins TRBV2 and TRBJ1-2; 7 nucleotides align to TRBD1. In germline, CDR1 is SNHLY, CDR2 FYNNEI. Trimming cost V 4 bases and J 0 bases; bases outside gene matches: 5. This CDR3 is built from 15 residues. The CDR3 DNA follows: TGTGCCAGCAGTGTACGACAGGGAACTAACTATGGCTACACCTTC. Protein: CASSVRQGTNYGYTF.

The V gene is TRBV6-6, the J gene TRBJ2-5, with D tentatively TRBD1 or TRBD2 (6 bases each). Germline V gene sequence: CDR1 MNHNY, CDR2 SVGAGI (reference sequence). The CDR3 consists of 13 residues. Trimming took off 11 bases at V and 0 bases at J, with 13 bases between the two ends. The CDR3 region is CALGGRDQETQYF. CDR3 nucleotide sequence: TGTGCCCTTGGGGGGCGGGACCAAGAGACCCAGTACTTC.

V and J are TRBV15 and TRBJ2-5; possible D gene TRBD2, 5 bases. CDR3 size: 15 residues. Germline CDR1 LNHNV, CDR2 YYDKDF (reference sequence). Trimming shortened V by 2 bases and J by 5 bases, and 15 bases separated the two germline ends. The CDR3: CATSRIGPSRETQYF. CDR3 bases: TGTGCCACCAGCAGAATAGGTCCTAGCCGGGAGACCCAGTACTTC.

The chain uses TRBV7-3 and TRBJ2-1; D is undetermined. Germline V lookup: CDR1 SGHTA, CDR2 FQGTGA. Trimming shortened V by 5 bases and J by 10 bases, and 15 bases separated the two germline ends. The CDR3 sequence is 13 residues long. The CDR3 DNA reads TGTGCCAGCAGCGCCGACTGGGCGCTCGAGCAGTTCTTC. Its protein is CASSADWALEQFF.

The chain is built from TRBV7-3 and TRBJ2-1; 9 nucleotides match TRBD2. The CDR3 is 19 amino acids. The germline V gene encodes CDR1 SGHTA and CDR2 FQGTGA. J lost 7 bases, V lost 0 bases, and 16 bases had no gene match. The CDR3 protein is CASSLTGYERGGGANEQFF. The CDR3 nucleotides are TGTGCCAGCAGCTTAACGGGCTACGAAAGGGGCGGGGGGGCAAATGAGCAGTTCTTC.

A single count supports this clone. This chain connects TRBV4-2 to TRBJ1-4, with D uncertain. The CDR3 length is 17 residues. V lost 0 bases and J lost 3, with 14 bases in between. Germline lookup yields CDR1 LGHNA and CDR2 YNFKEQ. The CDR3 DNA follows: TGTGCCAGCAGCCAAGAAGGTTCCCTGGACGCTAATGAAAAACTGTTTTTT. Its protein product is CASSQEGSLDANEKLFF.

V usage is TRBV5-8 and J usage is TRBJ1-5; 9 bases are shared with TRBD1. Germline-derived CDR1 and CDR2 are SGHTS and YDEGEE. V was pared by 2 bases and J by 7 bases, with 4 bases of the junction left unmatched. CDR3 length: 14 residues. The CDR3 sequence: CASSFGTGPQPQHF. CDR3 sequence (DNA): TGTGCCAGCAGCTTTGGGACAGGGCCCCAGCCCCAGCATTTT.

The J gene is TRBJ2-6, the V gene TRBV5-1, with no clear D. Germline V gene sequence: CDR1 SGHRS, CDR2 YFSETQ. V lost 0 bases, J lost 4 bases, and 11 bases lay in between. CDR3 length: 16 residues. The CDR3 reads CASSLALGSGANVLTF. For the CDR3, the DNA is TGCGCCAGCAGCTTGGCATTGGGGTCCGGGGCCAACGTCCTGACTTTC.

This clone was counted once. The CDR3 is CASRGAGLNTEAFF. The DNA for the CDR3 is TGTGCCAGCAGGGGGGCAGGGCTGAACACTGAAGCTTTCTTT. The V and J genes are TRBV6-5 and TRBJ1-1, with D perhaps matching TRBD1 (6 bases). With 6 bases removed from V and 0 bases from J, the gap between germline ends came to 11 bases. Germline lookup yields CDR1 MNHEY and CDR2 SVGAGI. This CDR3 has 14 residues.

V is TRBV20-1 and J is TRBJ1-1; D is unclear. The CDR3 runs to 11 residues. V shed 3 bases and J shed 6 bases, with 8 bases lying between them. CDR1 is DFQATT, CDR2 SNEGSKA, per germline (reference sequence). DNA of the CDR3: TGCAGTGCTAGTTACCCCGCTGAAGCTTTCTTT. It codes for CSASYPAEAFF.

The chain couples TRBV7-2 to TRBJ1-1, with 9 positions matching TRBD1. V lost 5 bases, J lost 11 bases, and 15 bases stayed unmatched. This CDR3 has 15 residues. Germline-derived CDR1 and CDR2 are SGHTA and FQGNSA. The CDR3: CASSLQGTGPFAAFF. The CDR3 DNA reads TGTGCCAGCAGCCTCCAGGGGACAGGGCCATTTGCGGCTTTCTTT.

J is TRBJ1-2 and V is TRBV13; D not certain. CDR3 length: 15 residues. Per germline, CDR1 PRHDT and CDR2 FYEKMQ (reference sequence). V lost 1 base, J lost 8 bases, and 17 bases lay in between. The CDR3: CASSLVGIRTDGYTF. The CDR3 DNA reads TGTGCCAGCAGCTTAGTAGGCATCCGGACGGACGGCTACACCTTC.

This chain joins TRBV18 and TRBJ2-7; no firm D call. Germline V lookup: CDR1 KGHSH, CDR2 LQKENI. The germline V and J ends were trimmed by 6 bases and 3 bases, with 6 bases remaining between them. The length of the CDR3 is 11 residues. The CDR3 reads CASSSDYEQYF. CDR3 nucleotide sequence: TGTGCCAGCTCGTCAGACTACGAGCAGTACTTC.

The chain joins TRBV6-6 to TRBJ1-2; D remains ambiguous. The V gene lost 9 bases and the J gene lost 7 bases, with 18 bases spanning the gap. CDR3 length: 13 amino acids. The germline V gene encodes CDR1 MNHNY and CDR2 SVGAGI (reference sequence). The CDR3: CASFFLGQVGYTF. The CDR3 nucleotides are TGTGCCAGTTTTTTCTTAGGGCAAGTTGGCTACACCTTC.

Written as DNA, the CDR3 is TGTGCCAGTAGTGCATCGGGGGGGACTAACTATGGCTACACCTTC. Translation: CASSASGGTNYGYTF. The chain uses TRBV19 and TRBJ1-2, with D tentatively TRBD1 (5 bases). The CDR3 extends over 15 amino acids. The germline V and J ends were trimmed by 5 bases and 0 bases, with 13 bases remaining between them. Looked up from germline, CDR1 is LNHDA and CDR2 is SQIVND (reference sequence).

The rearrangement uses TRBV25-1 and TRBJ1-1; D not resolved. Trimming removed 5 bases from V and 1 base from J, with 14 bases in between. Germline-derived CDR1 and CDR2 are MGHDK and SYGVNS. There are 15 residues in the CDR3. The CDR3 DNA follows: TGTGCCAGCAGTCCTAAGCCCGGAAGGAACACTGAAGCTTTCTTT. It yields the protein CASSPKPGRNTEAFF.

The chain has TRBV19 and TRBJ1-3; no reliable D call. This CDR3 has 12 amino acids. V was trimmed by 7 bases and J by 0 bases, leaving 4 bases between them. Germline CDR1 LNHDA, CDR2 SQIVND (reference sequence). CDR3 coding DNA: TGTGCCAGTACGAACTCTGGAAACACCATATATTTT. Protein sequence: CASTNSGNTIYF.

The chain joins TRBV19 to TRBJ1-5; 9 nucleotides align to TRBD1. V dropped 3 bases and J dropped 0; count of bases not matched to a gene: 9. The germline V gene encodes CDR1 LNHDA and CDR2 SQIVND (reference sequence). The CDR3 has 18 residues. The CDR3 loop is CASSILQGASDSNQPQHF. The CDR3 DNA sequence: TGTGCCAGTAGTATTCTACAGGGGGCTTCAGATAGCAATCAGCCCCAGCATTTT.

The gene calls are TRBV11-2 and TRBJ2-7; D is perhaps TRBD1 or TRBD2 (5 bases each). CDR3 length: 12 residues. V gave up 8 bases and J gave up 2 bases, with 10 bases separating them. CDR1 is SGHAT, CDR2 FQNNGV, per germline. CDR3 coding DNA: TGTGCCAGCGCTGTGGGGGCCTACGAGCAGTACTTC. Translating it yields CASAVGAYEQYF.

This clone rates as large (0.1 to 1%). V is TRBV28 and J is TRBJ2-5; 9 bases line up with TRBD1. This CDR3 has 14 residues. Per germline, CDR1 MDHEN and CDR2 SYDVKM. Trimming cost V 3 bases and J 3 bases; bases outside gene matches: 2. CDR3 loop: CASSLTGGEETQYF. The CDR3 DNA sequence: TGTGCCAGCAGTTTGACAGGGGGAGAAGAGACCCAGTACTTC.

The chain employs TRBV6-1 and TRBJ1-5, with 10 positions matching TRBD1. J lost 0 bases, V lost 4 bases, and 3 bases had no gene match. The CDR3 contains 16 residues. Germline CDR1 reads MNHNS; CDR2 reads SASEGT. The CDR3 DNA reads as TGTGCCAGCAGTGTGGGGACAGGGGTTAGCAATCAGCCCCAGCATTTT. This encodes CASSVGTGVSNQPQHF.

The chain is built from TRBV19 and TRBJ1-2, with D possibly TRBD1 on 6 matching bases. V lost 1 base and J 5 bases, leaving 14 bases between the germline ends. Germline V CDR1 and CDR2: LNHDA, SQIVND (reference sequence). The CDR3 has 15 amino acids. As DNA, the CDR3 is TGTGCCAGTAGTATAGGAAACAGGGCGGGATATGGCTACACCTTC. This codes for CASSIGNRAGYGYTF.